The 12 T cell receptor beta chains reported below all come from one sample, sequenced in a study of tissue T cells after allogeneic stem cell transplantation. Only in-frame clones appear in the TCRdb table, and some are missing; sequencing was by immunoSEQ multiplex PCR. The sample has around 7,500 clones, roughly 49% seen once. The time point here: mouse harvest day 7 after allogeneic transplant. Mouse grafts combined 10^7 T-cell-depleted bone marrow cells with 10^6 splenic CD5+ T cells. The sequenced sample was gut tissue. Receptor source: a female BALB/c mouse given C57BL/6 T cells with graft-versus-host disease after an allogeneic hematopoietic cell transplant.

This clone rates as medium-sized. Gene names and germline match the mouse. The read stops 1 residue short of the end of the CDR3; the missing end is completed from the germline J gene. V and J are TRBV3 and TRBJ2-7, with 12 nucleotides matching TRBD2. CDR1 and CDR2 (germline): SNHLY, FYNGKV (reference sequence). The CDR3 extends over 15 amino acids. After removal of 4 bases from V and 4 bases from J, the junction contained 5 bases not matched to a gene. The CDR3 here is CASSSPGLGGYEQYF. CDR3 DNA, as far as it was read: TGTGCCAGCAGCTCCCCGGGACTGGGGGGATATGAACAGTAC.

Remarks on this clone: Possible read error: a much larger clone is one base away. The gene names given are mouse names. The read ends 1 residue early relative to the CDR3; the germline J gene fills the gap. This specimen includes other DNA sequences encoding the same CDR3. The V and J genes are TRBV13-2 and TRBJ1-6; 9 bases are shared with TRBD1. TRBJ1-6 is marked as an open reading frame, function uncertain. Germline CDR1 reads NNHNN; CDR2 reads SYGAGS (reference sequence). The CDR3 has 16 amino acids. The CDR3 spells CASGDAQGAFNSPLYF. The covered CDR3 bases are TGTGCCAGTGGTGATGCACAGGGGGCTTTTAATTCGCCCCTCTAC.

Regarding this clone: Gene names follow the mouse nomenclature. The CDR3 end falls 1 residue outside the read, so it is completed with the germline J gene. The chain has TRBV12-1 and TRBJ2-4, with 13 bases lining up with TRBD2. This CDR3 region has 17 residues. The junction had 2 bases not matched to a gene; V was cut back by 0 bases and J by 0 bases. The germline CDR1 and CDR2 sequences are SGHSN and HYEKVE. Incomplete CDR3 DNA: TGTGCCAGCTCTCTCGGACTGGGGGGGCTTAGTCAAAACACCTTGTAC. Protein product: CASSLGLGGLSQNTLY. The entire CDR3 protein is CASSLGLGGLSQNTLYF.

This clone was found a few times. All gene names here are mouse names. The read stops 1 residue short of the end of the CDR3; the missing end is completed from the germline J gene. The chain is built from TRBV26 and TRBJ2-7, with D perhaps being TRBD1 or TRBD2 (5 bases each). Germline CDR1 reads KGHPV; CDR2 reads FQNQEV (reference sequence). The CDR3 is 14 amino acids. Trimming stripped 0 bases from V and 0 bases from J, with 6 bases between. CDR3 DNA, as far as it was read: TGTGCCAGCAGTCTGTCTGGGGCCTCCTATGAACAGTAC. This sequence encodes CASSLSGASYEQY. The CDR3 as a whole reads CASSLSGASYEQYF.

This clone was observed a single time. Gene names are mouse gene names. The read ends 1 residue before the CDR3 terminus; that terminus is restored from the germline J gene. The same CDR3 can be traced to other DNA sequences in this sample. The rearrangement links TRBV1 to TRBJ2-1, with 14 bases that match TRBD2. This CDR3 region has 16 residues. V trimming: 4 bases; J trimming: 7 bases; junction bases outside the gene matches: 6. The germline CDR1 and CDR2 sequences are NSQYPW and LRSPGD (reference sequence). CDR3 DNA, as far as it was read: TGCACCTGCAGTGGGGGGACTGGGGGGGCGCGGGCTGAGCAGTTC. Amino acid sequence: CTCSGGTGGARAEQF. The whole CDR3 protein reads CTCSGGTGGARAEQFF.

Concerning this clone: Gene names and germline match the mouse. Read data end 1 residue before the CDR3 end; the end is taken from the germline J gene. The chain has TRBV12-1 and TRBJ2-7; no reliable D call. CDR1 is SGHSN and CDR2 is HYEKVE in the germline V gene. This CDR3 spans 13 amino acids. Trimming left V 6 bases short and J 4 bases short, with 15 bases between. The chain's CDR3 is CASSDAPGYEQYF. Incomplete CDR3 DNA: TGTGCCAGCAGTGATGCACCGGGGTATGAACAGTAC.

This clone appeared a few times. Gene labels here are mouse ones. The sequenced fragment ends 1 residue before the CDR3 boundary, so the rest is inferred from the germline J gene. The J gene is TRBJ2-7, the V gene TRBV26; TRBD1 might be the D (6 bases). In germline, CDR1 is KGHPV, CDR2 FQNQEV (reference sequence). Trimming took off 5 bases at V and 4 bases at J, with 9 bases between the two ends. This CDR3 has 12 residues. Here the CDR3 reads CASSTGTYEQYF. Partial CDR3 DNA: TGTGCCAGCAGTACCGGGACATATGAACAGTAC. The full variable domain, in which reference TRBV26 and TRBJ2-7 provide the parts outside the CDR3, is NSKVIQTPRYLVKGQGQKAKMRCIPEKGHPVVFWYQQNKNNEFKFLINFQNQEVLQQIDMTEKRFSAECPSNSPCSLEIQSSEAGDSALYLCASSTGTYEQYFGPGTRLTVL.

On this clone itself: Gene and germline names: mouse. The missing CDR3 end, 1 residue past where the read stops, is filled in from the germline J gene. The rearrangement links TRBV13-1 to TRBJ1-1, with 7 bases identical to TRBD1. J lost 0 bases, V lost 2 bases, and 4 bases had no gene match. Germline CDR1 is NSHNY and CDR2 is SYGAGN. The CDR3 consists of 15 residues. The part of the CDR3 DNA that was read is TGTGCCAGCAGTGAGCAGGGGGTTGCAAACACAGAAGTCTTC. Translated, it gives CASSEQGVANTEVF. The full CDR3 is CASSEQGVANTEVFF.

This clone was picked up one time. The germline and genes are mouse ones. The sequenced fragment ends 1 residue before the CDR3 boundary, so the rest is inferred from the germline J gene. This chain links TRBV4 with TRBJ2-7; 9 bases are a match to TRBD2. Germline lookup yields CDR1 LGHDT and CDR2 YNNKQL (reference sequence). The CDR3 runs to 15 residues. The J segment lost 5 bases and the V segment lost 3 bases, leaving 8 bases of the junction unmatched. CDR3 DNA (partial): TGTGCCAGCAGCTACTTTAGCTGGGGGGGAGATGAACAGTAC. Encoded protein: CASSYFSWGGDEQY. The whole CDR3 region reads CASSYFSWGGDEQYF.

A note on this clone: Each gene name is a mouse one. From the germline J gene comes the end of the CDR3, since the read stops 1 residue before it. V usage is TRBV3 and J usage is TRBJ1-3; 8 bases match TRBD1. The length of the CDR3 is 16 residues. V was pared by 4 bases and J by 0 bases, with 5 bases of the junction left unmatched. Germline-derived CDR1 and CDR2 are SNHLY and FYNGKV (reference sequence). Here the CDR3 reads CASSYHRGDSGNTLYF. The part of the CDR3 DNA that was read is TGTGCCAGCAGCTACCACAGGGGGGATTCTGGAAATACGCTCTAT.

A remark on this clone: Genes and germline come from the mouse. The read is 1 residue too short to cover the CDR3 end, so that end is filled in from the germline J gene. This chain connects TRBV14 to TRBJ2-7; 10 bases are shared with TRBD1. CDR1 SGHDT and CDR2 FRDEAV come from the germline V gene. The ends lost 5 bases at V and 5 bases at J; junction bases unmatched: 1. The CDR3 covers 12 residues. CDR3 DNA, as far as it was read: TGTGCCAGCAGCGGACAGGGGGATGAACAGTAC. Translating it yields CASSGQGDEQY. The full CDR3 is CASSGQGDEQYF.

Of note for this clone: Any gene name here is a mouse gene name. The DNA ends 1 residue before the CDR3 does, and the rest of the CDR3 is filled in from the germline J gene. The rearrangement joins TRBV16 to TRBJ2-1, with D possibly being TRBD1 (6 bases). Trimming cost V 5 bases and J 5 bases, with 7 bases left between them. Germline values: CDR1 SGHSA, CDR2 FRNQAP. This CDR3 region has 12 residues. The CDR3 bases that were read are TGTGCAAGCAGCCGGACAGATGCTGAGCAGTTC. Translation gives CASSRTDAEQF. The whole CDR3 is CASSRTDAEQFF.